The clone carrying this T cell receptor (beta chain) has just one count. The data belong to a study of T cell responses to AZD1222 COVID-19 vaccine. Generated by immunoSEQ multiplex PCR, the TCRdb table keeps only in-frame clones and is missing some. The sample lists 75,000 to 80,000 clones; roughly 90% were seen once. CDR1 is MNHNS and CDR2 is SASEGT in the germline V gene. CDR3 length: 15 residues. V was cut by 2 bases and J by 0 bases, with 8 bases left in between. The material was peripheral blood, obtained 28 days after the second AZD1222 dose. The TCR comes from an adult who received the AZD1222 COVID-19 vaccine. V and J are TRBV6-1 and TRBJ1-3; no firm D call. CDR3 sequence reads: CASSESPSSGNTIYF. The CDR3 coding sequence is TGTGCCAGCAGTGAAAGCCCTAGCTCTGGAAACACCATATATTTT.